This T cell receptor (beta chain) was identified in a study of blood T cell repertoires in COVID-19. Study-wide context: Sources were T cells, B-cell-depleted T cells, or PBMCs; the material itself was cDNA or gDNA.

Original processing methods: Using reference gene primer amplification, nucleated cell counts were estimated. Profiling relied on immunoSEQ multiplex PCR, and the TCRdb table lists in-frame clones only, not all of them. That table furnishes V, J and clone size, whereas the DNA furnished D and trimming. The sample records over 200,000 clones, 70% to 90% being singletons. The receptor comes from a man aged 25-45 years with COVID-19, enrolled during active disease. Specimen: peripheral blood.

The CDR3 spells CASSPAPGRARTEAFF. The CDR3 DNA is TGTGCCAGCAGCCCAGCCCCCGGGAGGGCCCGGACTGAAGCTTTCTTT. The chain recombines TRBV7-9 with TRBJ1-1, with no clear D. The CDR3 length is 16 residues. The germline V and J ends were trimmed by 5 bases and 5 bases, with 21 bases remaining between them. Germline CDR1 reads SEHNR; CDR2 reads FQNEAQ (reference sequence).